The clone carrying this T cell receptor (beta chain) was seen a handful of times. The data were obtained in a study of OX40 agonist ivuxolimab in advanced cancers. Study in general: Those treated in dose escalation had hepatocellular carcinoma, melanoma, renal cell cancer or head and neck cancer. Among those treated, three patients had partial responses, one with hepatocellular carcinoma and two with cutaneous melanoma.

Repertoires were generated with immunoSEQ multiplex PCR, while TCRdb's copy carries only in-frame clones and drops some. The sample has about 98,000 clones, around 85% seen once. The CDR3 totals 15 residues. Per the germline V gene, CDR1 is SGHRS and CDR2 is YFSETQ. V was clipped by 4 bases and J by 5 bases, with 18 bases between them. Specimen: CD4+ or CD8+ T cells sorted from blood, collected in a trial of the OX40 agonist ivuxolimab. This TCR derives from an adult with an advanced solid tumor such as melanoma, head and neck, liver or kidney cancer. V gene TRBV5-1 combines with J gene TRBJ2-5; the D call may be TRBD1 or TRBD2 (5 bases each). The CDR3: CASSPGDLPKETQYF. The CDR3 DNA follows: TGCGCCAGCAGCCCCGGGGACCTTCCGAAGGAGACCCAGTACTTC.